This TCR beta chain was profiled in a study of T cells in Graves' hyperthyroidism and ophthalmopathy. On the study more broadly: At the time of initial diagnosis and before any treatment, peripheral blood was collected.

Stable Graves' hyperthyroidism denoted no ophthalmopathy progression over 18 months. Isolation of PBMCs was performed on around 9.3 ml fresh peripheral blood. What was amplified from RNA transcripts were TCR beta CDR3 regions. The TCR CDR3 was amplified in a first-round RT-PCR using the HTBI primer set. TCRdb called the multiplex PCR reads again in MiXCR, with one record for every CDR3 protein. Here the sample spans 550,000 to 800,000 distinct CDR3 sequences, 15% to 20% being singletons. The V segment lost 2 bases and the J segment 7 bases; nucleotides outside the gene matches: 6. This CDR3 contains 14 residues. Germline V lookup: CDR1 GTSNPN, CDR2 SVGIG (reference sequence). This clonotype has at least ten counts.

The receptor was derived from a man aged 18 to 29 with Graves' hyperthyroidism. The chain carries TRBV30 and TRBJ2-1; TRBD2 matches 9 bases. The source material was blood. The CDR3 DNA follows: TGTGCCTGGAGTTGGATAGCGGGAGATAATGAGCAGTTCTTC. Its protein is CAWSWIAGDNEQFF.